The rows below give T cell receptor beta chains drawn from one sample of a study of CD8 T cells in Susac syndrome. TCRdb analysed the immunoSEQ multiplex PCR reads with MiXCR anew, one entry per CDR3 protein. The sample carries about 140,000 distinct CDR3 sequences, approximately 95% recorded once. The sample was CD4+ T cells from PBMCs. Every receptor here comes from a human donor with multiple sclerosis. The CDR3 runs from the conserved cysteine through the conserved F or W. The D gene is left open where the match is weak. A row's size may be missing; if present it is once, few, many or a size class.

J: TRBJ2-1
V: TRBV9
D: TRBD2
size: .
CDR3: CASSVASGSTYNEQFF
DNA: TGTGCCAGCAGCGTAGCTAGCGGGAGTACCTACAATGAGCAGTTCTTC

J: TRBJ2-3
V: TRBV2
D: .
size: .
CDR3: CASSEKGADSTDTQYF
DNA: TGTGCCAGCAGTGAGAAGGGAGCTGACTCCACAGATACGCAGTATTTT

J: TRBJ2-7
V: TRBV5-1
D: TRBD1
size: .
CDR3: CASSLTTGGGEQYF
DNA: TGCGCCAGCAGCTTGACTACAGGGGGTGGCGAGCAGTACTTC

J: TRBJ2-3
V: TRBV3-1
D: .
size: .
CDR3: CASSQRRAKSTDTQYF
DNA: TGTGCCAGCAGCCAACGACGGGCTAAAAGCACAGATACGCAGTATTTT

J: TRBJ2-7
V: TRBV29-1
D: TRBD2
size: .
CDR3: CSAEGTSGSSYEQYF
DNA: TGCAGCGCCGAAGGGACTAGCGGGAGCTCCTACGAGCAGTACTTC

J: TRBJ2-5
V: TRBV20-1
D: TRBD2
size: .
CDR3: CSAPLLSGGSNRGTQYF
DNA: TGCAGTGCCCCTCTCCTTAGCGGGGGGTCCAACCGGGGGACCCAGTACTTC

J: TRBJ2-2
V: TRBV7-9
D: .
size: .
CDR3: CAKNTGELFF
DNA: TGTGCCAAGAACACCGGGGAGCTGTTTTTT

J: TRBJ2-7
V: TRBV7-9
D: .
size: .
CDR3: CASSLVTGTKRTSYEQYF
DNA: TGTGCCAGCAGCTTAGTTACAGGGACCAAGCGGACTTCCTACGAGCAGTACTTC

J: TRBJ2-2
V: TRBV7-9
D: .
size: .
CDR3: CASGRIAGELFF
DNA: TGTGCCAGCGGACGTATCGCCGGGGAGCTGTTTTTT

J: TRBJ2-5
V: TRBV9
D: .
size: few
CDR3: CASSVGSGLGETQYF
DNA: TGTGCCAGCAGCGTAGGTTCGGGGCTAGGAGAGACCCAGTACTTC

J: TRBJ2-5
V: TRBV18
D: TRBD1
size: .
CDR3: CASSPQAPGTGFQETQYF
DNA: TGTGCCAGCTCACCACAGGCTCCGGGGACAGGCTTCCAAGAGACCCAGTACTTC

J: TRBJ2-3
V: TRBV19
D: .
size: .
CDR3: CASRVPPTDTQYF
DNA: TGTGCCAGTAGAGTACCCCCGACAGATACGCAGTATTTT

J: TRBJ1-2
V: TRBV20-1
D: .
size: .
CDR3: CSAEPPGDYGYTF
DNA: TGCAGTGCTGAACCCCCCGGGGACTATGGCTACACCTTC

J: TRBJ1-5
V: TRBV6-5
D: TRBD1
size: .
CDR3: CASSYSWAGGIQPQHF
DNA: TGTGCCAGCAGCTACTCTTGGGCAGGGGGTATTCAGCCCCAGCATTTT

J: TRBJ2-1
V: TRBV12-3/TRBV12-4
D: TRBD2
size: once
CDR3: CASSLGGTSVGNEQFF
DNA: TGTGCCAGCAGTTTAGGTGGGACTAGCGTCGGGAATGAGCAGTTCTTC

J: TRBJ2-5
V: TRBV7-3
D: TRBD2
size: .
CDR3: CASSRSSGGETQYF
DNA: TGTGCCAGCAGTCGGTCTAGCGGGGGAGAGACCCAGTACTTC

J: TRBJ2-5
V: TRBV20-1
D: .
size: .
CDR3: CSASYGETQYF
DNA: TGCAGTGCTAGTTATGGAGAGACCCAGTACTTC

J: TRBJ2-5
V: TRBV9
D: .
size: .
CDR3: CASSVGAKGIGETQYF
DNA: TGTGCCAGCAGCGTAGGGGCTAAGGGTATTGGGGAGACCCAGTACTTC

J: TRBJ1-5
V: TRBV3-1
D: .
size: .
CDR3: CASSRTSGQPQHF
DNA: TGTGCCAGCAGCCGAACCTCCGGGCAGCCCCAGCATTTT

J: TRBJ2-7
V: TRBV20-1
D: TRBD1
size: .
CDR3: CSAPRTGRGEQYF
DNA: TGCAGTGCTCCCAGGACAGGGCGAGGCGAGCAGTACTTC

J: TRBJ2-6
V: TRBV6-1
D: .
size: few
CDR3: CASRLISSGANVLTF
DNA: TGTGCCAGCAGATTGATAAGCTCTGGGGCCAACGTCCTGACTTTC

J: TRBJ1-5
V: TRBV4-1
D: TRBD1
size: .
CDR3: CASSQAGTAIPNQPQHF
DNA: TGCGCCAGCAGCCAAGCTGGGACAGCGATTCCAAATCAGCCCCAGCATTTT

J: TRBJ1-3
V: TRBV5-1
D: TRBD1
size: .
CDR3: CASSETGPSSGNTIYF
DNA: TGCGCCAGCAGCGAGACAGGGCCTAGCTCTGGAAACACCATATATTTT

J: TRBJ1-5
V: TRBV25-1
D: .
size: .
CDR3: CASSTGSGNQPQHF
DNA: TGTGCCAGCAGTACAGGGTCGGGCAATCAGCCCCAGCATTTT

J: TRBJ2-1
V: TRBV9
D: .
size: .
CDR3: CASSVSAKVNEQFF
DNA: TGTGCCAGCAGCGTAAGTGCCAAGGTCAATGAGCAGTTCTTC

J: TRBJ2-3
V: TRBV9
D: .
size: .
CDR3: CASSVARGTDTQYF
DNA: TGTGCCAGCAGCGTAGCTCGGGGAACCGATACGCAGTATTTT

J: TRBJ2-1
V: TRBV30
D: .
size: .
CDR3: CAGTTGSLGNEQFF
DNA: TGTGCCGGAACGACAGGATCCCTCGGGAATGAGCAGTTCTTC

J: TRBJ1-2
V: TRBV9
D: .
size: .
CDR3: CASSPSYGDNYGYTF
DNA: TGTGCCAGCAGCCCTTCCTACGGGGACAACTATGGCTACACCTTC

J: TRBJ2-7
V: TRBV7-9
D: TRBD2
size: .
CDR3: CASSLRSGGVYEQYF
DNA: TGTGCCAGCAGCTTAAGATCGGGGGGAGTCTACGAGCAGTACTTC

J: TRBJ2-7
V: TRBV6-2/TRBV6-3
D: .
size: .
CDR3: CASSKTGTEQYF
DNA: TGTGCCAGCAGTAAGACAGGCACCGAGCAGTACTTC

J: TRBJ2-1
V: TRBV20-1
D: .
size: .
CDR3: CSARRGGTSSYNEQFF
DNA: TGCAGTGCTAGGAGAGGCGGGACGAGCTCCTACAATGAGCAGTTCTTC

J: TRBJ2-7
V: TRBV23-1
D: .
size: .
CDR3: CASSQSIAPFPHEQYF
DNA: TGCGCCAGCAGTCAATCTATAGCCCCCTTCCCCCACGAGCAGTACTTC

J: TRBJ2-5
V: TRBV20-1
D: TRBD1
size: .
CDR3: CSASRQGAETQYF
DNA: TGCAGTGCTAGCAGACAGGGGGCGGAGACCCAGTACTTC

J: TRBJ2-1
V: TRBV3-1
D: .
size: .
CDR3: CASSKKTNNEQFF
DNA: TGTGCCAGCAGCAAGAAGACCAACAATGAGCAGTTCTTC

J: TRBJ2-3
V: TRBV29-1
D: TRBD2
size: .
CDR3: CSVGLAASTDTQYF
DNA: TGCAGCGTTGGACTAGCGGCTAGCACAGATACGCAGTATTTT

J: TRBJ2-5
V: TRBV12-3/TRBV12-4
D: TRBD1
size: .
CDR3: CASSPDRGNQYF
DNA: TGTGCCAGCAGCCCAGACAGGGGGAACCAGTACTTC

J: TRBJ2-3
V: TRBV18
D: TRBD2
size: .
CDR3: CASSLATSGAPTDTQYF
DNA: TGTGCCAGCTCGCTTGCCACTAGCGGGGCGCCCACAGATACGCAGTATTTT

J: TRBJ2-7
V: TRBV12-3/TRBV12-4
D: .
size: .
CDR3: CASSLALRSPQGGIAYEQYF
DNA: TGTGCCAGCAGTTTAGCGTTGAGGTCACCGCAGGGAGGCATCGCCTACGAGCAGTACTTC

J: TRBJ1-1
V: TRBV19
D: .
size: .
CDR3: CASNKGLNTEAFF
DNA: TGTGCCAGTAACAAGGGCTTGAACACTGAAGCTTTCTTT

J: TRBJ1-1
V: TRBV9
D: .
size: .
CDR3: CASSPGPQGRGTEAFF
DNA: TGTGCCAGCAGCCCTGGACCACAGGGAAGGGGCACTGAAGCTTTCTTT

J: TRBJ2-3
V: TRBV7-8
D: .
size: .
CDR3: CASSSLGRHTDTQYF
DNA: TGTGCCAGCAGCTCGCTTGGGCGACACACAGATACGCAGTATTTT

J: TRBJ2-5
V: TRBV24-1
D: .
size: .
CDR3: CATSDPQGTQRETQYF
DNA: TGTGCCACCAGTGATCCACAGGGTACCCAGAGAGAGACCCAGTACTTC

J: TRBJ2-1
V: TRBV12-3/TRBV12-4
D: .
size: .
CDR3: CASSFQVSDNEQFF
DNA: TGTGCCAGCAGTTTTCAGGTTTCGGATAATGAGCAGTTCTTC

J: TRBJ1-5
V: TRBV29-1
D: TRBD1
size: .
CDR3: CSALQGRGQPQHF
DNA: TGCAGCGCCCTACAGGGGAGGGGTCAGCCCCAGCATTTT

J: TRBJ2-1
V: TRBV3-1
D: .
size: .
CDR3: CASSQDLQVPSYNEQFF
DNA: TGTGCCAGCAGCCAAGATTTACAAGTTCCCTCCTACAATGAGCAGTTCTTC

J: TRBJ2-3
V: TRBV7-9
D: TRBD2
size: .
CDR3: CASSLVSGVSDTQYF
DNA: TGTGCCAGCAGCTTAGTTAGCGGGGTTTCGGATACGCAGTATTTT

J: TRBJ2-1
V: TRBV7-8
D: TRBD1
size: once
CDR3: CASSLDRGGYNEQFF
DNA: TGTGCCAGCAGCTTAGACAGGGGCGGCTACAATGAGCAGTTCTTC

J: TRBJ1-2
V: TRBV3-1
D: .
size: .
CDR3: CASSLDQRYGYTF
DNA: TGTGCCAGCAGCCTGGACCAACGGTATGGCTACACCTTC

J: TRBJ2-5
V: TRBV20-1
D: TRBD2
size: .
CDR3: CSARDIPGLAGETQYF
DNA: TGCAGTGCTAGAGATATCCCGGGACTAGCGGGGGAGACCCAGTACTTC

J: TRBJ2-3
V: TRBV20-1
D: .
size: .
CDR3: CSAGPGAGTDTQYF
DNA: TGCAGTGCTGGCCCTGGGGCGGGAACAGATACGCAGTATTTT

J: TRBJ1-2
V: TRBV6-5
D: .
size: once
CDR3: CATSPGDNGYTF
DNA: TGTGCCACCTCACCGGGGGACAATGGCTACACCTTC